These 15 T cell receptor beta chains came from one sample sequenced in a study of long-term antiretroviral therapy in people with HIV. They ran version v3.0 of the immunoSEQ assay at survey level. Repertoires were generated with immunoSEQ multiplex PCR, while TCRdb's copy carries only in-frame clones and drops some. Seen here are about 20,000 clones, 80% to 90% observed once, and the top ten hold roughly 10%. The material sequenced was unsorted PBMCs, taken 4.2 years after starting antiretroviral therapy. The origin of the receptors is a man aged 45-60 years with HIV.

J is TRBJ1-1 and V is TRBV19; TRBD1 matches at 8 bases. CDR3 size: 16 residues. V gave up 1 base and J gave up 2 bases; unmatched junction bases: 6. Germline CDR1 is LNHDA and CDR2 is SQIVND (reference sequence). CDR3 in amino acids: CASSIGRGQVNTEAFF. The CDR3 coding sequence is TGTGCCAGTAGTATAGGCAGGGGGCAAGTTAACACTGAAGCTTTCTTT.

The chain couples TRBV4-1 to TRBJ1-1, with a possible D match to TRBD1 (5 bases). From germline, CDR1 is MGHRA and CDR2 YSYEKL. Trimming removed 8 bases at V and 5 bases at J, with 12 bases between. The CDR3 consists of 12 residues. The CDR3 spells CASGTRGTEAFF. CDR3 coding DNA: TGCGCCAGCGGGACTCGGGGGACTGAAGCTTTCTTT.

The J gene is TRBJ1-2, the V gene TRBV5-4; D gene unclear. The germline V gene encodes CDR1 SGHNT and CDR2 YYREEE (reference sequence). The CDR3 covers 15 residues. The V and J ends lost 0 bases and 8 bases respectively, with 17 bases between them. Written as DNA, the CDR3 is TGTGCCAGCAGCTTGGCCGGCCCGGTAAGAGAGGGCTACACCTTC. Protein product: CASSLAGPVREGYTF.

The chain uses TRBV29-1 and TRBJ2-1, with TRBD2 as a possible D gene (6 bases). Germline lookup yields CDR1 SQVTM and CDR2 ANQGSEA. Trimming took off 4 bases at V and 7 bases at J, with 11 bases between the two ends. CDR3 length: 12 amino acids. CDR3 region: CSVAEGRNEQFF. The CDR3 bases are TGCAGCGTTGCCGAAGGGAGGAATGAGCAGTTCTTC.

The chain combines TRBV27 with TRBJ1-4; TRBD1 matches at 7 bases. V dropped 5 bases and J dropped 5; count of bases not matched to a gene: 8. The CDR3 is made up of 15 amino acids. In germline, CDR1 is MNHEY, CDR2 SMNVEV (reference sequence). The CDR3 region is CASSALTGLNEKLFF. CDR3 in DNA: TGTGCCAGCAGTGCCCTGACAGGGCTGAATGAAAAACTGTTTTTT.

The rearrangement links TRBV29-1 to TRBJ1-1; 7 bases agree with TRBD1. Germline V CDR1 and CDR2: SQVTM, ANQGSEA. CDR3 length: 13 residues. V dropped 6 bases and J dropped 1; count of bases not matched to a gene: 5. CDR3 sequence: CSVDNRGNTEAFF. In DNA, the CDR3 is TGCAGCGTGGATAACAGGGGGAACACTGAAGCTTTCTTT.

The chain couples TRBV28 to TRBJ1-5; no firm D call. The CDR3 has 12 amino acids. Germline V gives CDR1 MDHEN, CDR2 SYDVKM. V lost 7 bases and J 1 base, leaving 5 bases between the germline ends. CDR3 nucleotide sequence: TGTGCCAGCACCAGGAGCAATCAGCCCCAGCATTTT. Amino acid sequence: CASTRSNQPQHF.

This chain uses TRBV6-8 with TRBJ2-3; no reliable D call. Looked up from germline, CDR1 is MNHGY and CDR2 is SAAAGT. The CDR3 covers 12 residues. The chain's CDR3 is CAAPNQADTQYF. CDR3 DNA sequence: TGTGCAGCCCCCAACCAGGCAGATACGCAGTATTTT.

The chain is built from TRBV6-1 and TRBJ1-6; 9 nucleotides align to TRBD1. V dropped 5 bases and J dropped 7; count of bases not matched to a gene: 6. The CDR3 length is 15 residues. Germline V gene data show CDR1 as MNHNS and CDR2 as SASEGT. The CDR3 nucleotides read TGTGCCAGCAGTATACGGACAGGGGTAAATTCACCCCTCCACTTT. This encodes CASSIRTGVNSPLHF.

CDR3 amino acids: CSVSGTGANEKLFF. CDR3 in DNA: TGCAGCGTTAGCGGGACAGGCGCTAATGAAAAACTGTTTTTT. This chain connects TRBV29-1 to TRBJ1-4; 8 nucleotides agree with TRBD1. Germline V gene sequence: CDR1 SQVTM, CDR2 ANQGSEA. The CDR3 is 14 residues long. The V segment lost 5 bases and the J segment 3 bases; nucleotides outside the gene matches: 5.

The chain recombines TRBV27 with TRBJ1-4; perhaps TRBD1 as D (6 bases). Trimming took 5 bases from V and 3 from J, leaving 19 bases between them. CDR3 size: 17 residues. CDR1 is MNHEY and CDR2 is SMNVEV in the germline V gene (reference sequence). The CDR3 coding sequence is TGTGCCAGCAGTCCCCAAGCCCTGACAGGACCTAATGAAAAACTGTTTTTT. Its translation: CASSPQALTGPNEKLFF. The entire variable domain, with the rest obtained from reference TRBV27 and TRBJ1-4, is as follows: EAQVTQNPRYLITVTGKKLTVTCSQNMNHEYMSWYRQDPGLGLRQIYYSMNVEVTDKGDVPEGYKVSRKEKRNFPLILESPSPNQTSLYFCASSPQALTGPNEKLFFGSGTQLSVL.

The genes are TRBV7-3 and TRBJ1-4, with D unresolved. Trimming removed 0 bases at V and 8 bases at J, with 19 bases between. CDR3 length equals 17 residues. CDR1 and CDR2 from the germline V gene are SGHTA and FQGTGA. CDR3 bases: TGTGCCAGCAGCTTAACGGAGGTAGAGGGAGTAGGAGAAAAACTGTTTTTT. Translation: CASSLTEVEGVGEKLFF.

CDR3 coding DNA: TGTGCCAGCAGTGAACTGCGGCCTGGGGCCAACGTCCTGACTTTC. Its protein product is CASSELRPGANVLTF. This sequence joins TRBV6-1 and TRBJ2-6; D is undetermined. Trimming removed 2 bases at V and 2 bases at J, with 7 bases between. In germline, CDR1 is MNHNS, CDR2 SASEGT. The CDR3 has 15 residues.

In nucleotides, the CDR3 is TGTGCCAGTAGTAGACGACAGGGGGGGTCCAATCAGCCCCAGCATTTT. Protein: CASSRRQGGSNQPQHF. The chain carries TRBV19 and TRBJ1-5; TRBD1 agrees at 9 bases. CDR3 length equals 16 residues. The germline V gene encodes CDR1 LNHDA and CDR2 SQIVND (reference sequence). The V segment lost 4 bases and the J segment 3 bases; nucleotides outside the gene matches: 7.

For the CDR3, the DNA is TGTGCCAGCAGCATAGGACAGGGTGCCGATCAGCCCCAGCATTTT. Encoded protein: CASSIGQGADQPQHF. This chain joins TRBV5-6 and TRBJ1-5; 8 nucleotides line up with TRBD1. The CDR3 length is 15 residues. Germline V gives CDR1 SGHDT, CDR2 YYEEEE. The junction had 8 bases not matched to a gene; V was cut back by 4 bases and J by 5 bases.